One sample yielded the 26 T cell receptor beta chains listed below, sequenced in a study of blood T cell repertoires in COVID-19. Profiled with immunoSEQ multiplex PCR; TCRdb holds only in-frame clones, not every one. The sample yields just under 45,000 clones, approximately 88% seen once. The sequencing input was peripheral blood. The receptors originated from a woman aged 40 to 50 with acute or convalescent COVID-19.

This clone has only one observation. The gene calls are TRBV28 and TRBJ1-3, with D possibly matching TRBD1 (6 bases). V dropped 3 bases and J dropped 4 bases, with 10 bases sitting between them. Germline CDR1 MDHEN, CDR2 SYDVKM. The CDR3 is 14 residues long. The CDR3 protein is CASSFGGAGNTIYF. In DNA, the CDR3 is TGTGCCAGCAGTTTTGGGGGGGCAGGAAACACCATATATTTT.

This sequence joins TRBV18 and TRBJ2-7; 7 bases line up with TRBD1. V shed 3 bases and J 2 bases; nucleotides not matched to a gene: 4. This CDR3 has 14 amino acids. Germline CDR1 KGHSH, CDR2 LQKENI. In DNA form, the CDR3 reads TGTGCCAGCTCACCCCAGGGGGTTACCTACGAGCAGTACTTC. It encodes CASSPQGVTYEQYF.

The chain recombines TRBV29-1 with TRBJ2-4; TRBD2 agrees at 7 bases. V was clipped by 0 bases and J by 9 bases; unmatched bases: 8. The CDR3 consists of 14 residues. Germline V gives CDR1 SQVTM, CDR2 ANQGSEA. CDR3 sequence: CSVEEGREEGIQYF. The DNA for the CDR3 is TGCAGCGTTGAAGAGGGGAGGGAGGAGGGCATTCAGTACTTC.

The chain uses TRBV19 and TRBJ2-5; possibly TRBD1 for D (6 bases). Trimming left V 0 bases short and J 5 bases short, with 13 bases between. CDR3 length equals 15 residues. Germline V lookup: CDR1 LNHDA, CDR2 SQIVND (reference sequence). CDR3 region: CASSIDRTVTETQYF. Here the CDR3 DNA reads TGTGCCAGTAGTATAGATCGGACAGTGACGGAGACCCAGTACTTC. The variable domain in full, with the rest retrieved from reference TRBV19 and TRBJ2-5, is DGGITQSPKYLFRKEGQNVTLSCEQNLNHDAMYWYRQDPGQGLRLIYYSQIVNDFQKGDIAEGYSVSREKKESFPLTVTSAQKNPTAFYLCASSIDRTVTETQYFGPGTRLLVL.

The chain employs TRBV18 and TRBJ2-1, with TRBD2 matching 7 bases. CDR1 is KGHSH, CDR2 LQKENI, per germline. The CDR3 sequence is 13 residues long. With V trimmed by 6 bases and J by 4 bases, 3 bases remained unmatched. For the CDR3, the DNA is TGTGCCAGCTCGCTAGCGGAGTACAATGAGCAGTTCTTC. Its protein is CASSLAEYNEQFF.

The chain is built from TRBV4-3 and TRBJ2-1, with a possible D match to TRBD2 (6 bases). The germline V and J ends were trimmed by 5 bases and 7 bases, with 9 bases remaining between them. CDR1 LGHNA and CDR2 YSLEER come from the germline V gene. The CDR3 runs 12 residues. CDR3 sequence reads: CASSSGRNEQFF. DNA of the CDR3: TGCGCCAGCAGCTCAGGGAGGAATGAGCAGTTCTTC.

This chain joins TRBV29-1 and TRBJ1-1; 9 bases agree with TRBD1. V was clipped by 4 bases and J by 8 bases; unmatched bases: 5. The CDR3 is 12 amino acids. Germline loops: CDR1 SQVTM, CDR2 ANQGSEA. The CDR3 loop is CSVGDRAVEAFF. CDR3 DNA sequence: TGCAGCGTTGGGGACAGGGCGGTGGAAGCTTTCTTT. The whole variable domain, remainder taken from reference TRBV29-1 and TRBJ1-1, is SAVISQKPSRDICQRGTSLTIQCQVDSQVTMMFWYRQQPGQSLTLIATANQGSEATYESGFVIDKFPISRPNLTFSTLTVSNMSPEDSSIYLCSVGDRAVEAFFGQGTRLTVV.

The gene calls are TRBV7-3 and TRBJ2-7, with 8 bases aligning to TRBD1. This CDR3 contains 14 residues. Trimming at V came to 6 bases and at J to 4 bases, leaving 8 bases not matched to a gene. Per germline, CDR1 SGHTA and CDR2 FQGTGA. The DNA for the CDR3 is TGTGCCAGCAGTTTGGACAGGGTGGGATACGAGCAGTACTTC. It codes for CASSLDRVGYEQYF. Complete variable domain (other parts from reference TRBV7-3 and TRBJ2-7): GAGVSQTPSNKVTEKGKYVELRCDPISGHTALYWYRQSLGQGPEFLIYFQGTGAADDSGLPNDRFFAVRPEGSVSTLKIQRTERGDSAVYLCASSLDRVGYEQYFGPGTRLTVT.

The chain recombines TRBV27 with TRBJ2-1, with 11 positions matching TRBD1. Germline lookup yields CDR1 MNHEY and CDR2 SMNVEV (reference sequence). This CDR3 has 17 residues. V lost 4 bases and J lost 5; bases outside the gene matches: 10. Written as DNA, the CDR3 is TGTGCCAGCAGTTCAACCGGGACAGGGGGGATACACAATGAGCAGTTCTTC. Translated, it gives CASSSTGTGGIHNEQFF.

J is TRBJ1-1 and V is TRBV19; the D gene is possibly TRBD1 (5 bases). Germline CDR1 reads LNHDA; CDR2 reads SQIVND (reference sequence). CDR3 length: 13 amino acids. Trimming took off 6 bases at V and 1 base at J, with 9 bases between the two ends. DNA for the CDR3: TGTGCCAGTAGCGTCGGGGGGAACACTGAAGCTTTCTTT. Translating gives CASSVGGNTEAFF. Full variable domain (outside the CDR3, taken from reference TRBV19 and TRBJ1-1): DGGITQSPKYLFRKEGQNVTLSCEQNLNHDAMYWYRQDPGQGLRLIYYSQIVNDFQKGDIAEGYSVSREKKESFPLTVTSAQKNPTAFYLCASSVGGNTEAFFGQGTRLTVV.

This clone turned up a few times. The gene calls are TRBV6-5 and TRBJ1-1, with D hard to call. Germline CDR1 reads MNHEY; CDR2 reads SVGAGI. The V and J ends lost 2 bases and 4 bases respectively, with 14 bases between them. CDR3 length: 15 residues. Here the CDR3 DNA reads TGTGCCAGCAGTTACCCAGATGGAGTTGGCACTGAAGCTTTCTTT. Its translation is CASSYPDGVGTEAFF.

This chain links TRBV7-3 with TRBJ2-3; D uncertain. V was shortened by 2 bases and J by 4 bases, with 10 bases between the two germline ends. CDR3 length: 14 amino acids. Germline loops: CDR1 SGHTA, CDR2 FQGTGA. The CDR3 loop reads CASSLSVVSDTQYF. The DNA for the CDR3 is TGTGCCAGCAGCTTATCTGTCGTTTCAGATACGCAGTATTTT.

The gene calls are TRBV5-8 and TRBJ1-1; no reliable D call. This CDR3 is 13 amino acids long. The germline V and J ends were trimmed by 2 bases and 1 base, with 6 bases remaining between them. CDR1 SGHTS and CDR2 YDEGEE come from the germline V gene. Written as DNA, the CDR3 is TGTGCCAGCAGCTTCTCCAGGAACACTGAAGCTTTCTTT. It translates to CASSFSRNTEAFF.

The rearrangement joins TRBV5-1 to TRBJ2-1; no definite D call. The germline V and J ends were trimmed by 3 bases and 4 bases, with 8 bases remaining between them. The CDR3 contains 13 residues. The germline CDR1 and CDR2 sequences are SGHRS and YFSETQ. The CDR3 DNA is TGCGCCAGCAGCTCCCTAGAATACAATGAGCAGTTCTTC. It encodes CASSSLEYNEQFF.

V and J are TRBV4-2 and TRBJ1-5; 11 bases agree with TRBD1. The length of the CDR3 is 14 residues. Germline values: CDR1 LGHNA, CDR2 YNFKEQ. J was trimmed by 7 bases and V by 1 base; bases with no gene match: 0. DNA for the CDR3: TGTGCCAGCAGCCAAGGGGACAGGGGGCAGCCCCAGCATTTT. This sequence encodes CASSQGDRGQPQHF.

This sequence joins TRBV18 and TRBJ1-6, with D perhaps TRBD1 (6 bases). The germline V gene encodes CDR1 KGHSH and CDR2 LQKENI. This CDR3 contains 14 residues. V was trimmed by 3 bases and J by 10 bases, leaving 13 bases between them. In DNA, the CDR3 is TGTGCCAGCTCACCGGGGAGCAGGGGATCACCCCTCCACTTT. Translating it yields CASSPGSRGSPLHF.

The rearrangement joins TRBV19 to TRBJ2-7; 9 bases match TRBD2. The CDR3 totals 12 residues. Looked up from germline, CDR1 is LNHDA and CDR2 is SQIVND (reference sequence). Germline trimming cut 6 bases from V and 12 bases from J; bases unmatched to any gene: 9. CDR3 nucleotide sequence: TGTGCCAGTAGAGATAAAAGGGGACTAGCGTACTTC. Protein: CASRDKRGLAYF.

The V call is TRBV28, the J call TRBJ1-2; D not certain. Deletions cut 2 bases from V and 0 bases from J, with 4 bases between. There are 13 residues in the CDR3. Germline V gene lookup returns CDR1 MDHEN and CDR2 SYDVKM. The CDR3: CASSLGTNYGYTF. As DNA, the CDR3 is TGTGCCAGCAGTTTAGGCACTAACTATGGCTACACCTTC.

V is TRBV24-1 and J is TRBJ2-3, with 8 bases that match TRBD2. V lost 5 bases to trimming and J lost 0 bases; unmatched junction nucleotides: 9. From germline, CDR1 is KGHDR and CDR2 SFDVKD. CDR3 size: 17 residues. CDR3 nucleotide sequence: TGTGCCACCAGTGGGCGGGAGGCGACCACTAGCACAGATACGCAGTATTTT. This codes for CATSGREATTSTDTQYF.

The rearrangement links TRBV19 to TRBJ2-3, with 7 bases identical to TRBD1. The length of the CDR3 is 15 residues. From germline, CDR1 is LNHDA and CDR2 SQIVND (reference sequence). J lost 2 bases, V lost 3 bases, and 5 bases had no gene match. In DNA, the CDR3 is TGTGCCAGTAGTATGGACAGGACTTTCACAGATACGCAGTATTTT. It translates to CASSMDRTFTDTQYF.

This chain's CDR3 is CASSSFEEPNYGYTF. The CDR3 nucleotides are TGTGCCAGCAGCTCCTTCGAAGAGCCTAACTATGGCTACACCTTC. The V gene is TRBV7-6, the J gene TRBJ1-2; D is undetermined. Germline V gene sequence: CDR1 SGHVS, CDR2 FNYEAQ. The V end was cut by 4 bases, the J end by 0 bases, with 12 bases between. CDR3 length: 15 residues.

The V and J genes are TRBV28 and TRBJ1-6; TRBD1 aligns across 7 bases. This CDR3 has 15 amino acids. Trimming cost V 7 bases and J 9 bases; bases outside gene matches: 12. Per germline, CDR1 MDHEN and CDR2 SYDVKM. The CDR3 is CASTLGGGESSPLHF. CDR3 sequence (DNA): TGTGCCAGCACCTTAGGAGGGGGCGAGAGTTCACCCCTCCACTTT.

CDR3 amino acids: CASSQRLPGLAGPVELFF. The DNA of the CDR3 is TGTGCCAGCTCACAACGACTTCCGGGACTAGCGGGGCCGGTGGAGCTGTTTTTT. The rearrangement uses TRBV18 and TRBJ2-2, with 13 bases identical to TRBD2. CDR1 and CDR2 (germline): KGHSH, LQKENI. The CDR3 sequence is 18 residues long. After removal of 4 bases from V and 10 bases from J, the junction contained 15 bases not matched to a gene.

V usage is TRBV30 and J usage is TRBJ1-5; D might be TRBD1 (6 bases). V was trimmed by 7 bases and J by 7 bases, leaving 23 bases between them. Germline V gene data show CDR1 as GTSNPN and CDR2 as SVGIG (reference sequence). This CDR3 spans 15 amino acids. CDR3 in amino acids: CASGETGGRLQPQHF. In DNA form, the CDR3 reads TGTGCCTCAGGGGAGACAGGCGGACGCTTACAGCCCCAGCATTTT.

This chain connects TRBV5-1 to TRBJ2-3; 8 bases map to TRBD1. Germline V CDR1 and CDR2: SGHRS, YFSETQ. This CDR3 spans 14 amino acids. V was clipped by 5 bases and J by 4 bases; unmatched bases: 6. The chain's CDR3 is CASRLTGVADTQYF. In DNA, the CDR3 is TGCGCCAGCAGGCTGACAGGGGTCGCAGATACGCAGTATTTT.

This clone showed up just once. The CDR3 spells CASSLGSAAGELFF. CDR3 coding DNA: TGTGCCAGTAGTCTAGGGAGCGCGGCCGGGGAGCTGTTTTTT. This chain links TRBV19 with TRBJ2-2; a possible D gene is TRBD2 (5 bases). V was clipped by 5 bases and J by 6 bases, with 13 bases between them. Germline loops: CDR1 LNHDA, CDR2 SQIVND (reference sequence). The CDR3 sequence is 14 residues long.